This T cell receptor (beta chain) was recorded in a study of robustness of blood B and T cell sequencing (dated by TCRdb to 2017 to 2018). With regard to the full study: The study aimed to determine how much peripheral blood is needed to reliably characterize an individual's TCRbeta and IgG repertoires. In each of the approximately 10 independently drawn blood samples, TCRbeta and IgG repertoires were quantified. As technical replicates, two replicate TCRbeta cDNA libraries were prepared from one shared RNA pool derived from a single 10 ml draw.

For this clonotype: No cognate antigen has been identified for it. Base-call qualities are not available, and no considerably larger clone is one nucleotide away.

Overall study results and their limits: Every single 10 ml sample contained the 1,000 most abundant TCRbeta clonotypes from the pooled draws. Evidence of cross-contamination, likely caused by batch processing, was seen in one pair of TCRbeta libraries, and the UMI-sequence pairs shared between the two libraries were removed. The TCRbeta rarefaction curves did not fully level off, which suggests under-sequencing or many low-abundance clonotypes. Immediate fractionation was required for EDTA tubes, so the use of EDTA tubes in multi-site collections was limited. Of the top 10,000 TCRbeta clonotypes in one technical replicate library, 85% to 95% were also found in the other technical replicate library. Pooling tubes did not increase the overlap of rare TCRbeta clonotypes, which implies that much larger blood volumes would be needed to capture rare TCRbeta clonotypes. Coverage of the top 10,000 TCRbeta clonotypes approached saturation when 3 or 4 tubes (30-40 ml blood) were combined.

mRNA, which captures expressed receptors, was used instead of genomic DNA for quantification of TCRbeta repertoires. Without any cell sorting, leukocytes from the buffy coat were collected into Trizol, and RNA was extracted using the Direct-zol RNA MiniPrep Plus kit. EDTA blood tubes were spun right away at 4 degrees C to separate plasma, buffy coat and red blood cells. Libraries were constructed by PCR. Sequencing took place on an Illumina MiSeq. cDNA was synthesized with SMARTScribe reverse transcriptase and a 5' template-switch oligo that added a universal priming site. The template-switch oligo carried a 12-nucleotide random unique molecular identifier (UMI) that tagged each cDNA molecule. During reverse transcription, TCRbeta transcripts were targeted by chain-specific reverse primers. Uracil DNA glycosylase treatment removed residual template-switch adapters, and cDNA was purified with a Qiagen MinElute kit. For the first PCR, around 25 cycles were run with KAPA HiFi HotStart ReadyMix and step-out primers, split across four 50 ul reactions. Before further amplification, first-round PCR products were gel-purified. Illumina Nextera adapters were attached in a second PCR of approximately 8 cycles, and the libraries were then purified and pooled. A 50-nucleotide 5' read captured the UMI barcode for each TCRbeta molecule. The study's own analysis went as follows. Using the MIGEC toolkit, reads were grouped by UMI into consensus reads. Forward and reverse consensus reads were merged with PEAR to produce final reads. Identical UMI-sequence pairs shared across libraries were treated as cross-sample contamination and removed by a custom decontamination script. V(D)J assignment and CDR3 extraction were performed with MIGMAP, a wrapper around IgBLAST. A TCR clonotype was defined by an identical V gene, J gene and CDR3 amino acid sequence; no sequencing was done for CDR1 and CDR2. TCRdb redid the processing of the public reads, applying fastp at Q25 and MiXCR, and retained in-frame beta chains. Each CDR3 protein appears once, grouped with its most common genes and DNA. These V and J calls originate from TCRdb's pipeline instead of the authors' own analysis. The sample table contains about 2,000 distinct CDR3 sequences; only one count was recorded for around three quarters of them. The ten most abundant clones make up 40% to 50% of the sample.

The specimen sequenced was peripheral blood. This clonotype was obtained from a human donor in good health.

Here is the DNA: TGTGCCAGCAGCTTCTCGGACAATCTCACCTTC. Protein translation: CASSFSDNLTF. The sequence joins TRBV7-2 to TRBJ1-2; TRBD1 is possibly the D segment (5 matching bases). The germline V gene provides CDR1 SGHTA and CDR2 FQGNSA. A distance of 12 bases separates the germline ends of V and J, which lose 3 bases and 13 bases respectively. The CDR3 runs 11 amino acids, cysteine and phenylalanine included. Kept here is only the CDR3 DNA, which spans 33 bases and is read in frame from base 1.